This T cell receptor (beta chain) is from a study of Ad26.COV2.S vaccination and SARS-CoV-2 variants. Looking at the study overall: Of the COV1001 trial arms, the Ad26.COV2.S arm included the donor. Points from the study as a whole: In TCR breadth and depth analyses, total T cell responses may have been underestimated.

Some clones are missing from TCRdb's copy, which holds only in-frame ones; the method was immunoSEQ multiplex PCR. Of roughly 350,000 clones listed, 88% are singletons. The CDR3 runs 21 residues. Indicated treatment: over 15 received Ad26.COV2.S at low or high dose, single or two shots; 5 received placebo; per-sample allocation not given. Specimens were obtained on day 63 following the first vaccine or placebo injection. About this clone itself: As yet, its antigen is unknown.

The chain has TRBV21-1 and TRBJ1-5. TRBV21-1 is termed a pseudogene. This TCR was sampled from a person between 18 and 60 years old who received the Ad26.COV2.S COVID-19 vaccine or a placebo. The sequencing used peripheral blood, collected in a trial of Ad26.COV2.S vaccine versus placebo. CDR3 residues: CASSNPRHKGLWRGSNQPQHF. The CDR3 nucleotides are TGTGCCAGCAGCAACCCCAGACATAAAGGGCTGTGGAGAGGAAGCAATCAGCCCCAGCATTTT.